Listed here are 21 T cell receptor beta chains from one sample, sequenced in a study of post-analysis software for immune sequencing data. These receptors' targets are unknown. TCR beta cDNA libraries had unique molecular identifiers. TCRdb fed the PCR reads into MiXCR, producing one record per CDR3 protein. The sample has almost 700,000 distinct CDR3 sequences; over 45% are singletons. Study observations and caveats: Four or five TRBV segments, TRBV5-6, TRBV5-1 and TRBV20-1 among them, were found more frequent in patients than controls.

Specimen: blood. These receptors were taken from a girl under 10 years old with multiple sclerosis.

The V and J genes are TRBV29-1 and TRBJ1-2; D unclear. CDR3 size: 12 residues. Per germline, CDR1 SQVTM and CDR2 ANQGSEA. Between the trimmed V and J ends, which lost 5 bases and 2 bases, there was a span of 9 bases. CDR3 protein: CSVTEINYGYTF. The CDR3 DNA follows: TGCAGCGTTACCGAGATAAACTATGGCTACACCTTC.

The chain uses TRBV12-3 or TRBV12-4 and TRBJ2-7, with D tentatively TRBD1 (5 bases). This CDR3 region has 15 residues. V lost 1 base and J lost 3, with 13 bases in between. The CDR3 loop is CASSLVVQGGYEQYF. CDR3 in DNA: TGTGCCAGCAGTTTAGTCGTTCAGGGTGGCTACGAGCAGTACTTC.

This clonotype was observed once. This chain joins TRBV12-3 or TRBV12-4 and TRBJ2-5, with D perhaps TRBD2 (6 bases). CDR3 length: 14 residues. The ends were cut back, 4 bases at V and 5 bases at J, with 14 bases in the middle. CDR3 sequence reads: CASSSRTTGETQYF. Here the CDR3 DNA reads TGTGCCAGCAGTTCCCGGACTACCGGGGAGACCCAGTACTTC.

This chain joins TRBV9 and TRBJ2-3; D remains unclear. The germline gives CDR1 SGDLS, CDR2 YYNGEE. The CDR3 loop spans 12 amino acids. V lost 3 bases, J lost 7 bases, and 9 bases lay in between. The CDR3 coding sequence is TGTGCCAGCAGCGGGACGCATTATACGCAGTATTTT. Protein: CASSGTHYTQYF.

There are a few counts of this clonotype. The gene calls are TRBV27 and TRBJ2-7, with 11 bases identical to TRBD2. The germline V gene has CDR1 MNHEY and CDR2 SMNVEV (reference sequence). This CDR3 has 13 amino acids. V was pared by 8 bases and J by 2 bases, with 2 bases of the junction left unmatched. Here the CDR3 reads CASRLAGPYEQYF. The CDR3 DNA sequence: TGTGCCAGCCGACTAGCGGGACCCTACGAGCAGTACTTC.

This clonotype has only a few counts. The V call is TRBV5-1, the J call TRBJ2-3, with TRBD1 matching over 10 bases. Germline CDR1 reads SGHRS; CDR2 reads YFSETQ. The CDR3 runs to 14 residues. The J segment lost 5 bases and the V segment lost 4 bases, leaving 4 bases of the junction unmatched. The CDR3 DNA sequence: TGCGCCAGCAGCCAGGACAGGGGGGGAGATACGCAGTATTTT. Translating gives CASSQDRGGDTQYF. The full variable domain, completed using reference TRBV5-1 and TRBJ2-3, is KAGVTQTPRYLIKTRGQQVTLSCSPISGHRSVSWYQQTPGQGLQFLFEYFSETQRNKGNFPGRFSGRQFSNSRSEMNVSTLELGDSALYLCASSQDRGGDTQYFGPGTRLTVL.

This chain connects TRBV6-5 to TRBJ2-5, with 10 bases matching TRBD2. The CDR3 is 16 residues long. CDR1 and CDR2 from the germline V gene are MNHEY and SVGAGI. The V gene end was trimmed by 6 bases and the J gene end by 5 bases; junction bases not matched to a gene: 12. The CDR3 region is CASRLIAGGHGETQYF. For the CDR3, the DNA is TGTGCCAGCAGACTCATAGCGGGAGGCCACGGGGAGACCCAGTACTTC.

This clonotype was observed a handful of times. The chain employs TRBV12-3 or TRBV12-4 and TRBJ2-3; no definite D call. This CDR3 has 12 residues. V lost 5 bases and J lost 2, with 5 bases in between. CDR3 amino acids: CASSRITDTQYF. Here the CDR3 DNA reads TGTGCCAGCAGTCGGATCACAGATACGCAGTATTTT.

The rearrangement uses TRBV5-1 and TRBJ2-7, with TRBD1 identical over 8 bases. Germline lookup yields CDR1 SGHRS and CDR2 YFSETQ. There are 15 residues in the CDR3. With 4 bases clipped from V and 2 bases from J, the junction kept 8 bases outside the gene matches. This chain's CDR3 is CASSGRTGSPYEQYF. In nucleotides, the CDR3 is TGCGCCAGCAGCGGGCGGACAGGGTCCCCCTACGAGCAGTACTTC.

The rearrangement links TRBV6-6 to TRBJ2-7; 10 bases match TRBD1. This CDR3 has 14 amino acids. V was clipped by 6 bases and J by 4 bases; unmatched bases: 6. Germline V gene sequence: CDR1 MNHNY, CDR2 SVGAGI (reference sequence). CDR3 nucleotide sequence: TGTGCCAGCAGCGGGACAGGGGAGCAATACGAGCAGTACTTC. Translating it yields CASSGTGEQYEQYF.

V is TRBV7-2 and J is TRBJ1-6; 9 bases map to TRBD1. This CDR3 region has 15 residues. V shed 3 bases, J shed 7 bases, and the junction held 4 bases outside the gene matches. Germline V gene sequence: CDR1 SGHTA, CDR2 FQGNSA. CDR3 DNA: TGTGCCAGCAGCTTCAGGACAGGGGCAAATTCACCCCTCCACTTT. It specifies CASSFRTGANSPLHF. Combining the CDR3 with reference TRBV7-2 and TRBJ1-6 gives the whole variable domain GAGVSQSPSNKVTEKGKDVELRCDPISGHTALYWYRQSLGQGLEFLIYFQGNSAPDKSGLPSDRFSAERTGGSVSTLTIQRTQQEDSAVYLCASSFRTGANSPLHFGNGTRLTVT.

This clonotype has just a few counts. The chain couples TRBV18 to TRBJ1-1; 7 bases align to TRBD1. Losses at the gene ends were 0 bases for V and 0 bases for J; bases not matched to a gene: 1. The germline CDR1 and CDR2 sequences are KGHSH and LQKENI. CDR3 size: 15 residues. The CDR3 is CASSPPGQMNTEAFF. The CDR3 DNA reads TGTGCCAGCTCACCACCGGGACAGATGAACACTGAAGCTTTCTTT.

The chain joins TRBV5-1 to TRBJ2-5; D not certain. The CDR3 loop spans 14 amino acids. The V and J ends lost 4 bases and 6 bases respectively, with 16 bases between them. The germline gives CDR1 SGHRS, CDR2 YFSETQ. CDR3 nucleotide sequence: TGCGCCAGCAGCACTGAAACCGGCGCCCAGACCCAGTACTTC. Translated: CASSTETGAQTQYF. Combining the CDR3 with reference TRBV5-1 and TRBJ2-5 gives the whole variable domain KAGVTQTPRYLIKTRGQQVTLSCSPISGHRSVSWYQQTPGQGLQFLFEYFSETQRNKGNFPGRFSGRQFSNSRSEMNVSTLELGDSALYLCASSTETGAQTQYFGPGTRLLVL.

The chain has TRBV20-1 and TRBJ1-6, with TRBD1 matching 11 bases. The germline CDR1 and CDR2 sequences are DFQATT and SNEGSKA (reference sequence). V dropped 4 bases and J dropped 4; count of bases not matched to a gene: 3. CDR3 length: 15 amino acids. CDR3 residues: CSATGTGGYNSPLHF. The CDR3 bases are TGCAGTGCTACCGGGACAGGGGGTTATAATTCACCCCTCCACTTT.

This clonotype appeared a single time. CDR3 coding DNA: TGCGCCAGCAGCCAAGGGACAGAATACGAGCAGTACTTC. Protein sequence: CASSQGTEYEQYF. This chain uses TRBV4-1 with TRBJ2-7; weak D call: TRBD1 (6 bases). V shed 1 base and J shed 4 bases, with 8 bases lying between them. CDR1 and CDR2 (germline): MGHRA, YSYEKL. This CDR3 comprises 13 residues.

The chain carries TRBV5-6 and TRBJ2-5; D gene uncertain. The end of the DNA fits TRBJ2-7 better, so the J call may be wrong. CDR3 length equals 14 residues. Germline CDR1 reads SGHDT; CDR2 reads YYEEEE. CDR3 bases: TGTGCCAGCAGCTTTTGGGCAGCGACCTACGAGCAGTACTTC. Protein product: CASSFWAATYEQYF.

The genes are TRBV7-9 and TRBJ2-1; D remains ambiguous. Germline V gene lookup returns CDR1 SEHNR and CDR2 FQNEAQ (reference sequence). The CDR3 loop spans 12 amino acids. The ends were cut back, 4 bases at V and 5 bases at J, with 6 bases in the middle. The CDR3 here is CASSSQHNEQFF. The CDR3 region has the DNA TGTGCCAGCAGCTCCCAACACAATGAGCAGTTCTTC.

The gene calls are TRBV3-1 and TRBJ1-2, with a weak D call TRBD1 (5 bases). V was shortened by 4 bases and J by 8 bases, with 11 bases between the two germline ends. There are 12 residues in the CDR3. Germline V gene data show CDR1 as LGHDT and CDR2 as YNNKEL (reference sequence). The CDR3 sequence: CASSPVGGGYTF. As DNA, the CDR3 is TGTGCCAGCAGCCCCGTTGGGGGAGGCTACACCTTC.

This chain uses TRBV4-2 with TRBJ2-4; D call uncertain. The CDR3 length is 12 residues. Trimming shortened V by 0 bases and J by 7 bases, and 4 bases separated the two germline ends. Germline V gene lookup returns CDR1 LGHNA and CDR2 YNFKEQ. CDR3 sequence: CASSQDWNIQYF. CDR3 coding DNA: TGTGCCAGCAGCCAAGATTGGAACATTCAGTACTTC.

V usage is TRBV20-1 and J usage is TRBJ2-7, with TRBD1 matching over 10 bases. The germline V gene encodes CDR1 DFQATT and CDR2 SNEGSKA (reference sequence). The CDR3 length is 15 residues. V was pared by 2 bases and J by 3 bases, with 7 bases of the junction left unmatched. The CDR3 sequence is CSARPGTGDFYEQYF. As DNA, the CDR3 is TGCAGTGCTAGACCAGGGACAGGGGATTTCTACGAGCAGTACTTC.

There are a few counts of this clonotype. J is TRBJ2-3 and V is TRBV5-1; 7 positions agree with TRBD2. The junction had 3 bases not matched to a gene; V was cut back by 5 bases and J by 0 bases. The CDR3 has 14 amino acids. Germline lookup yields CDR1 SGHRS and CDR2 YFSETQ. The CDR3 spells CASRVGGSTDTQYF. DNA of the CDR3: TGCGCCAGCAGAGTGGGAGGGAGCACAGATACGCAGTATTTT.